This is a list of T cell receptor beta chains from one sample in a study of blood T cells in healthy people across ages. TCRdb processed the 5' RACE reads anew with MiXCR; each CDR3 protein has one entry. The sample has about 1.6 million distinct CDR3 sequences, roughly 32% seen once. Sequenced sample: blood. All receptors come from a woman aged 25 to 45 in good health. Both conserved end residues are part of each CDR3. D genes are given only for firm matches. The size of a clone is reported for some rows only, either as once, few or many, or as a class for expanded clones.

once TRBJ1-5 TRBV29-1 . TGCAGCGTTGTACAGGGAGGGCTGCCCCAGCATTTT CSVVQGGLPQHF
. TRBJ2-3 TRBV7-9 TRBD1 TGTGCCAGCAGCCTCACCATCCGGACAGGGGGTATAGATACGCAGTATTTT CASSLTIRTGGIDTQYF
. TRBJ2-1 TRBV7-2 TRBD2 TGTGCCAGCAGCGTCGGACTAGCCAGGGAGCAGTTCTTC CASSVGLAREQFF
. TRBJ2-2 TRBV11-2 . TGTGCCAGCAGCTTACAGGGCGGGTTCACCGGGGAGCTGTTTTTT CASSLQGGFTGELFF
. TRBJ1-5 TRBV30 . TGTGCCTGGAGCATGGGGCCTGGCGGGGGTCAGCCCCAGCATTTT CAWSMGPGGGQPQHF
many TRBJ2-1 TRBV7-2 . TGTGCCAGCAGCTTAAATAGGCGGGATGAGCAGTTCTTC CASSLNRRDEQFF
. TRBJ2-3 TRBV7-8 . TGTGCCAGCAGCTTTTCTCAGGGGAAGGGCACAGATACGCAGTATTTT CASSFSQGKGTDTQYF
few TRBJ2-3 TRBV3-1 TRBD2 TGTGCCAGCGGGGGACTAGCGGTAGATACGCAGTATTTT CASGGLAVDTQYF
. TRBJ2-3 TRBV7-2 . TGTGCCAGCAGCTTAGTAGCGCCCCTCACAGATACGCAGTATTTT CASSLVAPLTDTQYF
. TRBJ2-3 TRBV20-1 TRBD2 TGCAGTGCTAGATCGGGGGGAACAGATACGCGGTATTTT CSARSGGTDTRYF
. TRBJ1-2 TRBV10-2 . TGCGCCAGCAGTGACGGTGGAGTTTCTAACTATGGCTACACCTTC CASSDGGVSNYGYTF
. TRBJ2-7 TRBV13 . TGTGCCAGCAGCGTTCGGGGGATCAACTACGAGCAGTACTTC CASSVRGINYEQYF
. TRBJ2-7 TRBV6-4 . TGTGCCAGTCCTTGGCTAGCGCTACGCTACGAGCAGTACTTC CASPWLALRYEQYF
many TRBJ2-5 TRBV4-1 TRBD2 TGCGCCAGCAGCCAAGCGGTGACTAGCGTTTATGAGACCCAGTACTTC CASSQAVTSVYETQYF
few TRBJ2-7 TRBV2 . TGTGCCAGCATCCCGGAGCCCAGATCGACCTACGAGCAGTACTTC CASIPEPRSTYEQYF
once TRBJ2-7 TRBV20-1 . TGCAGGGCGGGGGACAGCTCCTACGAGCAGTACTTC CRAGDSSYEQYF
. TRBJ1-2 TRBV7-9 . TGTGCCAGCAGCTTAGCTTCGGGGAGGATCCTTCGGGGCTACACCTTC CASSLASGRILRGYTF
. TRBJ2-1 TRBV5-6 . TGTGCCAGCAGCTTCGGACAGTTTGGCTCCTACAATGAGCAGTTCTTC CASSFGQFGSYNEQFF
few TRBJ1-2 TRBV27 . TGTGCCAGCAGTTTACGGTACAGCTATGGCTACACCTTC CASSLRYSYGYTF
. TRBJ2-1 TRBV20-1 . TGCAGTGCTAATTCAGAACAGCAGTTCTTC CSANSEQQFF
. TRBJ2-7 TRBV7-9 TRBD2 TGTGCCAGCAGTTCCGGGAGGTTAAGCTCCTACGAGCAGTACTTC CASSSGRLSSYEQYF
few TRBJ2-2 TRBV15 . TGTGCCACCAGCAGAGTGAGGGTGGACACCGGGGAGCTGTTTTTT CATSRVRVDTGELFF
few TRBJ2-7 TRBV9 . TGTGCCAGCAGCGTAGTCGGGCAGTCCTACGAGCAGTACTTC CASSVVGQSYEQYF
. TRBJ2-1 TRBV3-1 . TGTGCCAGCAGCGGGGCCCCAGGTGAGCAGTTCTTC CASSGAPGEQFF
. TRBJ1-4 TRBV2 . TGTGCCAGCAGAGGCAGCCCGATGGAAAAACTGTTTTTT CASRGSPMEKLFF
. TRBJ2-2 TRBV7-3 TRBD2 TGTGCCAGCAGCCTCCTCCCGACTAGCGGGGGAGAGAAGAACACCGGGGAGCTGTTTTTT CASSLLPTSGGEKNTGELFF
many TRBJ2-7 TRBV7-9 . TGTGCCAGCAAGACGCTAGGGGACGAGCAGTACTTC CASKTLGDEQYF
. TRBJ2-5 TRBV21-1 . TGTGCCAGCAGCAAAAAGAAGGGGGGATGTGGGGAGACCCAGTACTTC CASSKKKGGCGETQYF
. TRBJ2-3 TRBV29-1 TRBD1 TGCAGCGTTGAGCCCGACAGGGAGAGCGGCACAGATACGCCGTATTTT CSVEPDRESGTDTPYF
many TRBJ2-7 TRBV12-3/TRBV12-4 . TGTGCCAGCAGTCTCAAGGACACAGCCTACGAGCAGTACTTC CASSLKDTAYEQYF
few TRBJ2-1 TRBV12-3/TRBV12-4 TRBD2 TGTGCCAGCAGTCCCCCCGGGAGGAACTTTCAGCAGTTCTTC CASSPPGRNFQQFF
few TRBJ1-1 TRBV7-6 . TGTGCCAGCAGTCCCTCGGGCGCCTCGGATGGTACTGAAGCTTTCTTT CASSPSGASDGTEAFF
. TRBJ2-1 TRBV15 . TGTGCCACCAGCAAGGCCGACACCCCCTCCTACAATGAGCAGTTCTTC CATSKADTPSYNEQFF
. TRBJ2-5 TRBV12-3/TRBV12-4 TRBD2 TGTGCCGGCAGGGTAGCGGGACCAAAGCAGTACTTC CAGRVAGPKQYF
few TRBJ2-4 TRBV6-1 . TGTGCCAGCAGTTGGTCTTTAGTGGGCGGGAACATTCAGTACTTC CASSWSLVGGNIQYF
many TRBJ2-1 TRBV20-1 TRBD2 TGCAGTGCTAGAGATGACCTAGCGGGGTCCTCCTACAATGAGCAGTTCTTC CSARDDLAGSSYNEQFF
. TRBJ2-7 TRBV6-2/TRBV6-3 . TGTGCCAGCAGTAACCAAGCTAAAAGCTACGAGCAGTACTTC CASSNQAKSYEQYF
few TRBJ2-3 TRBV20-1 TRBD2 TGCAGTGCTAGAAAAGCGGGGAACACAGATACGCAGTATTTT CSARKAGNTDTQYF
. TRBJ1-5 TRBV29-1 TRBD1 TGCAGCGTCGGCGAAACAGGGGGCAGTCAGCCCCAGCATTTT CSVGETGGSQPQHF
few TRBJ1-2 TRBV6-5 . TGTGCCAGCAGTCAGGACAGTAACTCCCCGGGAGGCTACACCTTC CASSQDSNSPGGYTF
. TRBJ2-1 TRBV9 . TGTGCCAGCAGCGTATGGTGGGGTTCCAGCGCCTACAATGAGCAGTTCTTC CASSVWWGSSAYNEQFF
. TRBJ2-1 TRBV29-1 . TGCAGCGTTGTAAGATACTCCTACAATGAGCAGTTCTTC CSVVRYSYNEQFF